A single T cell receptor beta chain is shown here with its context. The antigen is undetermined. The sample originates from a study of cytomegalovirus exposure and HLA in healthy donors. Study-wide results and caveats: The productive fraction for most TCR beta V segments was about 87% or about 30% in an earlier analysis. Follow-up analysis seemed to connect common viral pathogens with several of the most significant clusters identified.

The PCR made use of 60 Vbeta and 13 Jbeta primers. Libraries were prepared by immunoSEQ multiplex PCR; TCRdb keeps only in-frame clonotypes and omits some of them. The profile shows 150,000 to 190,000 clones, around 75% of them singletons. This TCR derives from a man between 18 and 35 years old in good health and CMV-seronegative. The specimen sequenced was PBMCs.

The CDR3 bases are TGTGCCAGCAGCTTAGGTTCTTCCAGATACAATGAGCAGTTCTTC. Translating gives CASSLGSSRYNEQFF. J is TRBJ2-1 and V is TRBV11-3; D ambiguous. V was clipped by 1 base and J by 4 bases, with 11 bases between them. The CDR3 totals 15 residues. Germline loops: CDR1 SGHNT, CDR2 YENEEA.